This T cell receptor beta chain was sequenced during a study of spatial heterogeneity in lung cancer. Whole-study findings and limits: Blood carried ubiquitous expanded tumor TCRs more at resection than follow-up.

On this clonotype itself: Its antigen is unidentified.

J was trimmed by 2 bases and V by 1 base; bases with no gene match: 7. Germline V lookup: CDR1 SGHDT, CDR2 YYEEEE. CDR3 length: 17 amino acids. Time point given: blood at routine non-recurrence follow-up after resection. Sequencing was performed on whole RNA extracted from tumor and nontumor lung tissue, or from frozen PBMC, and the material was left unsorted. Individual TCR cDNA molecules each bore their own unique molecular identifier. One entry per CDR3 protein results from TCRdb running MiXCR on the 5' RACE reads. The data hold 45,000 to 55,000 distinct CDR3 sequences, with 10% to 15% observed a single time.

The chain recombines TRBV5-6 with TRBJ1-3; 9 bases map to TRBD1. This TCR was sampled from a male donor with early-stage non-small cell lung cancer. This sample comprised PBMCs, obtained at follow-up. Here the CDR3 DNA reads TGTGCCAGCAGCTTGTATGTGGACAGGGGAACTGGAAACACCATATATTTT. Protein sequence: CASSLYVDRGTGNTIYF.